Sequencing of this T cell receptor beta chain was carried out in a study of shared clonotypes between healthy human individuals. Study in general: The cohort comprised two women and a few men. Their ages spanned 18 to 49 years.

Measured with immunoSEQ multiplex PCR; TCRdb has only the in-frame clones, and not every one. Among about 2,500,000 clones listed, around 90% were seen once. The TCR comes from a man younger than 35 in good health. The sequenced material came from naive CD4+ T cells sorted from blood. The subset: CD45RA+ positively selected.

CDR3 loop: CASSERHSGNTIYF. The CDR3 DNA follows: TGTGCCAGCAGTGAGAGGCACTCTGGAAACACCATATATTTT. V is TRBV27 and J is TRBJ1-3, with unresolved D. The ends were cut back, 5 bases at V and 0 bases at J, with 8 bases in the middle. The germline gives CDR1 MNHEY, CDR2 SMNVEV (reference sequence). The CDR3 runs 14 residues.